This TCR beta chain was recorded in a study of blood T cell repertoires in COVID-19. The wider study: Samples taken during acute and convalescent COVID-19 were collected in the United States, Italy and Spain. PBMCs, B-cell-depleted T cells, or T cells provided the cDNA or gDNA that made up the material.

In the authors' methods: Amplification of reference gene primers was used by the study to estimate nucleated cell counts. Method: immunoSEQ multiplex PCR; TCRdb's copy keeps in-frame clones and lacks some. The V and J calls and clone size are taken from that table; D and trimming were inferred from the DNA. In the table there are 60,000 to 85,000 clones, approximately 80% of which are singletons. This clone has a handful of counts. Trimming stripped 7 bases from V and 2 bases from J, with 9 bases between. CDR3 length equals 13 residues. CDR1 is MNHEY, CDR2 SVGAGI, per germline. The sequencing sample was made of peripheral blood. This sequence was found in an older man who had recovered from COVID-19. The chain has TRBV6-5 and TRBJ1-5; weak D call: TRBD1 (6 bases). The DNA for the CDR3 is TGTGCCAGCAAACAGGGTGGCAATCAGCCCCAGCATTTT. The encoded protein is CASKQGGNQPQHF.